This T cell receptor beta chain was observed in a study of OX40 agonist ivuxolimab in advanced cancers. About the study: A male proportion of about 86% was recorded, with mean age around 64 years and range about 20 to 90. The study, taken as a whole, reports: Among T cells, CD8+ cells averaged more expanded clones than CD4+ cells.

The CDR3 is 14 residues long. Germline V lookup: CDR1 LNHDA, CDR2 SQIVND (reference sequence). The V gene lost 4 bases and the J gene lost 8 bases, with 17 bases spanning the gap. In the case of this clone: Its antigen is currently unknown.

Assay used: immunoSEQ multiplex PCR; TCRdb lists only in-frame clones, some missing. The sample lists about 67,000 clones, approximately 93% occurring once. The clonotype originates from an adult with an advanced solid tumor such as melanoma, head and neck, liver or kidney cancer. Specimen: CD4+ or CD8+ T cells sorted from blood, collected in a trial of the OX40 agonist ivuxolimab. V usage is TRBV19 and J usage is TRBJ1-2, with a possible D match to TRBD1 (5 bases). CDR3: CASSRSGTPEGYTF. DNA for the CDR3: TGTGCCAGTAGTAGGTCCGGGACTCCCGAGGGCTACACCTTC.